A single sample is the source of the 20 T cell receptor beta chains below, sequenced in a study of early T cells in non-severe SARS-CoV-2 infection. TCRdb independently ran MiXCR on the 5' RACE reads; one entry per CDR3 protein. The sample gives 75,000 to 100,000 distinct CDR3 sequences, 11% to 15% of which show up once; approximately 10% is in the top ten. The sample comprised whole blood. The source is an adult who was a healthcare worker with PCR-confirmed SARS-CoV-2 infection or an uninfected control (not recorded which).

This chain connects TRBV7-2 to TRBJ2-3, with 9 bases that match TRBD2. The CDR3 totals 19 residues. V trimming: 2 bases; J trimming: 0 bases; junction bases outside the gene matches: 12. CDR1 is SGHTA, CDR2 FQGNSA, per germline. CDR3: CASSLRGMGLAGSTDTQYF. The CDR3 nucleotides read TGTGCCAGCAGCTTAAGGGGGATGGGGCTAGCGGGGAGCACAGATACGCAGTATTTT.

This clonotype came up once. CDR3 in DNA: TGTGCCAGCTCTCCCGGTGTGGTAGGGGGCGGCAATCAGCCCCAGCATTTT. It is translated as CASSPGVVGGGNQPQHF. The gene calls are TRBV18 and TRBJ1-5; TRBD1 matches 7 bases. V dropped 6 bases and J dropped 2; count of bases not matched to a gene: 13. The CDR3 loop spans 17 amino acids. From germline, CDR1 is KGHSH and CDR2 LQKENI.

This chain joins TRBV6-2 or TRBV6-3 and TRBJ2-5; D gene uncertain. Germline V gene data show CDR1 as MNHEY and CDR2 as SVGEGT. Trimming took 7 bases from V and 0 from J, leaving 12 bases between them. CDR3 size: 14 residues. CDR3 coding DNA: TGTGCCAGCAAGGCTGTGGGGTACCAAGAGACCCAGTACTTC. Residues: CASKAVGYQETQYF.

This clonotype was seen more than once but under ten times. V gene TRBV6-6 combines with J gene TRBJ1-5; D is perhaps TRBD1 (6 bases). Per germline, CDR1 MNHNY and CDR2 SVGAGI (reference sequence). The CDR3 is made up of 14 amino acids. V was pared by 2 bases and J by 3 bases, with 8 bases between. Here the CDR3 DNA reads TGTGCCAGCAGTTACGGGGGCCCCAATCAGCCCCAGCATTTT. Translation: CASSYGGPNQPQHF.

The chain couples TRBV6-1 to TRBJ2-3; TRBD2 agrees at 8 bases. CDR1 and CDR2 from the germline V gene are MNHNS and SASEGT. This CDR3 has 19 residues. With 6 bases clipped from V and 0 bases from J, the junction kept 17 bases outside the gene matches. CDR3 nucleotides: TGTGCCAGCAGACGATTCGGAGCGGGGGAGCCTACTAGCACAGATACGCAGTATTTT. This translates into CASRRFGAGEPTSTDTQYF.

This clonotype was observed at least ten times. This chain uses TRBV18 with TRBJ2-7, with 8 bases lining up with TRBD1. After removal of 6 bases from V and 2 bases from J, the junction contained 9 bases not matched to a gene. CDR3 length: 15 amino acids. Germline CDR1 and CDR2: KGHSH and LQKENI. The CDR3 region has the DNA TGTGCCAGCTCGCCCGGGACAGGTGACCCCTACGAGCAGTACTTC. Translating gives CASSPGTGDPYEQYF.

V and J are TRBV6-2 or TRBV6-3 and TRBJ1-2, with D perhaps TRBD1 (6 bases). The ends were cut back, 0 bases at V and 3 bases at J, with 8 bases in the middle. The CDR3 is made up of 14 amino acids. Per the germline V gene, CDR1 is MNHEY and CDR2 is SVGEGT. The CDR3 sequence is CASSYSHRDYGYTF. The CDR3 nucleotides read TGTGCCAGCAGTTACTCGCACAGGGACTATGGCTACACCTTC.

V and J are TRBV12-5 and TRBJ2-1; maybe TRBD2 (5 bases). The CDR3 has 13 amino acids. CDR1 is LGHNT, CDR2 FRNRAP, per germline. V lost 3 bases and J lost 8, with 11 bases in between. The CDR3 loop reads CASGFGVVHEQFF. CDR3 bases: TGTGCTAGTGGTTTCGGGGTCGTGCATGAGCAGTTCTTC.

This clonotype has only a few counts. The chain is built from TRBV6-2 or TRBV6-3 and TRBJ2-2; D is undetermined. The CDR3 consists of 16 residues. Trimming shortened V by 4 bases and J by 5 bases, and 17 bases separated the two germline ends. From germline, CDR1 is MNHEY and CDR2 SVGEGT. As DNA, the CDR3 is TGTGCCAGCAGTTCCCGAGCGTTAGCAAGTACCGGGGAGCTGTTTTTT. Translating it yields CASSSRALASTGELFF.

This clonotype appeared many times. This chain uses TRBV19 with TRBJ1-5; the D gene is possibly TRBD1 (5 bases). This CDR3 is built from 14 residues. Deletions cut 10 bases from V and 5 bases from J, with 18 bases between. Germline values: CDR1 LNHDA, CDR2 SQIVND (reference sequence). The CDR3 bases are TGTGCCACTGGGGACCGTAACCACCATCAGCCCCAGCATTTT. As protein: CATGDRNHHQPQHF.

This clonotype turned up a few times. This sequence joins TRBV28 and TRBJ1-5, with a possible D match to TRBD1 (5 bases). Trimming took 3 bases from V and 0 from J, leaving 15 bases between them. Germline V CDR1 and CDR2: MDHEN, SYDVKM. The CDR3 contains 17 residues. The CDR3 coding sequence is TGTGCCAGCAGTTTTTATGCCACAGGCTATAGCAATCAGCCCCAGCATTTT. Its protein is CASSFYATGYSNQPQHF.

Only a few counts were recorded for this clonotype. The chain combines TRBV12-3 or TRBV12-4 with TRBJ1-2; 7 bases are shared with TRBD1. This CDR3 has 15 amino acids. Losses at the gene ends were 5 bases for V and 4 bases for J; bases not matched to a gene: 10. In DNA, the CDR3 is TGTGCCAGCAGTCCTCGACAGGGTGTTGGCTATGGCTACACCTTC. Translating it yields CASSPRQGVGYGYTF.

This clonotype was seen a handful of times. The chain is built from TRBV28 and TRBJ1-5; D is possibly TRBD1 (6 bases). CDR3 length equals 14 residues. Germline V gene data show CDR1 as MDHEN and CDR2 as SYDVKM. Trimming cost V 6 bases and J 4 bases, with 13 bases left between them. The CDR3 sequence: CASRTLGGNQPQHF. CDR3 DNA: TGTGCCAGCAGGACTTTAGGGGGGAATCAGCCCCAGCATTTT.

There are many counts of this clonotype. V is TRBV20-1 and J is TRBJ2-7, with D unresolved. V shed 0 bases and J shed 3 bases, with 21 bases lying between them. Germline CDR1 DFQATT, CDR2 SNEGSKA (reference sequence). The length of the CDR3 is 17 residues. Here the CDR3 reads CSARDRLKGPLSYEQYF. CDR3 bases: TGCAGTGCTAGAGATCGTTTGAAGGGTCCCCTTAGCTACGAGCAGTACTTC.

As concerns this clonotype: A junction boundary mismatches the germline segment, possibly from a read error. V usage is TRBV7-2 and J usage is TRBJ1-4; 7 nucleotides agree with TRBD1. There are 17 residues in the CDR3. Germline assignment: CDR1 SGHTA and CDR2 FQGNSA. The DNA of the CDR3 is TGTGCCAGCAGCTTAGAGGGTCCGGGACAGTGGAATGAAAAACTGTTTTTC. Translation: CASSLEGPGQWNEKLFF.

This clonotype showed up just a few times. The rearrangement uses TRBV3-1 and TRBJ2-1; perhaps TRBD2 as D (6 bases). The germline gives CDR1 LGHDT, CDR2 YNNKEL (reference sequence). V was shortened by 4 bases and J by 9 bases, with 19 bases between the two germline ends. This CDR3 is built from 15 residues. CDR3 region: CASSLWAGYKLEQFF. Written as DNA, the CDR3 is TGTGCCAGCAGCCTGTGGGCGGGGTACAAACTTGAGCAGTTCTTC.

This chain uses TRBV28 with TRBJ1-4; D is ambiguous. The CDR3 covers 15 residues. Germline CDR1 is MDHEN and CDR2 is SYDVKM. The ends were cut back, 5 bases at V and 8 bases at J, with 18 bases in the middle. The CDR3 reads CASSPTSRPGEKLFF. The CDR3 DNA sequence: TGTGCCAGCAGTCCCACCAGTAGGCCCGGGGAAAAACTGTTTTTT.

This clonotype turned up a few times. The V gene is TRBV6-1, the J gene TRBJ2-1; D is perhaps TRBD1 (6 bases). The CDR3 extends over 17 amino acids. Germline CDR1 reads MNHNS; CDR2 reads SASEGT. V was clipped by 4 bases and J by 4 bases, with 20 bases between them. The CDR3 protein is CASSVRWTVQRYNEQFF. The CDR3 nucleotides read TGTGCCAGCAGTGTACGATGGACAGTGCAGCGGTACAATGAGCAGTTCTTC.

The chain has TRBV29-1 and TRBJ1-1, with D unclear. With 6 bases removed from V and 7 bases from J, the gap between germline ends came to 9 bases. Per the germline V gene, CDR1 is SQVTM and CDR2 is ANQGSEA. The CDR3 extends over 10 amino acids. In DNA, the CDR3 is TGCAGCGTCTTAGATGGTGAAGCTTTCTTT. This gives the protein CSVLDGEAFF.

This clonotype was seen ten or more times. This chain links TRBV5-1 with TRBJ2-3, with 7 nucleotides matching TRBD2. The CDR3 is 15 residues long. Per the germline V gene, CDR1 is SGHRS and CDR2 is YFSETQ. The V segment lost 0 bases and the J segment 2 bases; nucleotides outside the gene matches: 3. The CDR3 sequence: CASSLEGLNTDTQYF. The CDR3 nucleotides read TGCGCCAGCAGCTTGGAGGGACTAAACACAGATACGCAGTATTTT.